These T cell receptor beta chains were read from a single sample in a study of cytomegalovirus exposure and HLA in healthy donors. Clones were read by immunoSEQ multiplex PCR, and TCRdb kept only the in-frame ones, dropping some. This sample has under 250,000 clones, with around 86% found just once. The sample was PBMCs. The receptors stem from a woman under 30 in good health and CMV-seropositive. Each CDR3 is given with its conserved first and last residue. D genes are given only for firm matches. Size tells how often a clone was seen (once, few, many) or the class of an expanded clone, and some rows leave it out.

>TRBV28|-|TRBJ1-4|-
CATDDQRSEKLFF
TGTGCCACCGACGATCAACGGAGTGAAAAACTGTTTTTT
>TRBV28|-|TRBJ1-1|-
CASSPPTGDGTEAFF
TGTGCCAGCAGTCCGCCGACGGGGGACGGCACTGAAGCTTTCTTT
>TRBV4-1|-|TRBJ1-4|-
CASSQGARTNEKLFF
TGCGCCAGCAGCCAAGGGGCCCGAACTAATGAAAAACTGTTTTTT
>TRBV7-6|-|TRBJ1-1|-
CASSVSRDKVFAEAFF
TGTGCCAGCAGCGTATCCCGGGACAAAGTCTTCGCTGAAGCTTTCTTT
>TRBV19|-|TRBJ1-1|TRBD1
CASSLMTGVFTRGAFF
TGTGCCAGTAGTTTGATGACAGGGGTATTCACAAGAGGAGCTTTCTTT
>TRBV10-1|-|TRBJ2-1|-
CASSSSTENEQFF
TGCGCCAGCAGTTCTAGCACCGAGAATGAGCAGTTCTTC
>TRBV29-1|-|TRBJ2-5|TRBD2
CSVAGLAVTQYF
TGCAGCGTTGCGGGACTAGCAGTGACCCAGTACTTC
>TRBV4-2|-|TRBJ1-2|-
CASSQDLEGGYTF
TGTGCCAGCAGCCAAGATTTGGAGGGCGGCTACACCTTC
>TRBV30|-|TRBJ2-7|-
CAWRRDGGPYEQYF
TGTGCCTGGAGGCGGGACGGCGGCCCCTACGAGCAGTACTTC
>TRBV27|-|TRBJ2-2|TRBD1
CASSPGQGIPGELFF
TGTGCCAGCAGCCCGGGACAGGGGATTCCCGGGGAGCTGTTTTTT
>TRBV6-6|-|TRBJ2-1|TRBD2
CASSYPGTSGTNEQFF
TGTGCCAGCAGTTATCCCGGGACTAGCGGAACCAATGAGCAGTTCTTC
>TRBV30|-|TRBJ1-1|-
CSLGEGYTEAFF
TGCTCCCTAGGGGAAGGGTACACTGAAGCTTTCTTT
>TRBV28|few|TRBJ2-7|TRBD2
CATGTSGQGEQYF
TGTGCTACCGGGACTAGCGGTCAGGGGGAGCAGTACTTC
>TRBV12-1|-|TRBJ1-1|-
CASSFEDGDRGMNTEAFF
TGTGCCAGCAGCTTTGAGGATGGGGACAGGGGCATGAACACTGAAGCTTTCTTT
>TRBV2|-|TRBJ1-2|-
CASSEPEGNYGYTF
TGTGCCAGCAGTGAACCGGAGGGAAACTATGGCTACACCTTC
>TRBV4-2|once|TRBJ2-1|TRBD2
CASSQEGLAGGPNNEQFF
TGTGCCAGCAGCCAAGAGGGACTAGCGGGAGGCCCAAACAATGAGCAGTTCTTC
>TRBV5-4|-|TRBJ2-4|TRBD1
CASSLGGRGSLNIQYF
TGTGCCAGCAGCTTGGGGGGCAGGGGGTCTTTGAACATTCAGTACTTC
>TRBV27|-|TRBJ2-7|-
CASSLRGGDQPYYVYEQYF
TGTGCCAGCAGCCTAAGGGGAGGTGATCAACCCTACTACGTTTACGAGCAGTACTTC
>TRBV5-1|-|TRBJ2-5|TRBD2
CASSPVELAGTQYF
TGCGCCAGCAGCCCCGTGGAACTAGCGGGGACCCAGTACTTC
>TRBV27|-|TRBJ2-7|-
CASSPRTVHYEQYF
TGTGCCAGCAGTCCCCGGACTGTTCACTACGAGCAGTACTTC
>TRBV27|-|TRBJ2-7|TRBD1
CASSRTGVISGYYEQYF
TGTGCCAGCAGCAGGACAGGGGTTATTAGCGGTTACTACGAGCAGTACTTC
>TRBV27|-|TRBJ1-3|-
CASSPPGDTIYF
TGTGCCAGCAGTCCCCCGGGGGACACCATATATTTT
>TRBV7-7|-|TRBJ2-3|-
CASSSGTSTDTQYF
TGTGCTAGCAGCTCCGGGACAAGCACAGATACGCAGTATTTT
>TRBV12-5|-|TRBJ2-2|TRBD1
CASGLGGGTGSHLNTGELFF
TGTGCTAGTGGTTTGGGAGGGGGGACAGGGTCCCATTTGAACACCGGGGAGCTGTTTTTT
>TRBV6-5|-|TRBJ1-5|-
CASSIYGPYQPQHF
TGTGCCAGCAGCATCTATGGTCCTTATCAGCCCCAGCATTTT
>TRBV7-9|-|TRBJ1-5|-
CASSAQGNQPQHF
TGTGCCAGCAGCGCTCAGGGTAATCAGCCCCAGCATTTT
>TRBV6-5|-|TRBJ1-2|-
CASRTNYGYTF
TGTGCCAGCAGGACAAACTATGGCTACACCTTC